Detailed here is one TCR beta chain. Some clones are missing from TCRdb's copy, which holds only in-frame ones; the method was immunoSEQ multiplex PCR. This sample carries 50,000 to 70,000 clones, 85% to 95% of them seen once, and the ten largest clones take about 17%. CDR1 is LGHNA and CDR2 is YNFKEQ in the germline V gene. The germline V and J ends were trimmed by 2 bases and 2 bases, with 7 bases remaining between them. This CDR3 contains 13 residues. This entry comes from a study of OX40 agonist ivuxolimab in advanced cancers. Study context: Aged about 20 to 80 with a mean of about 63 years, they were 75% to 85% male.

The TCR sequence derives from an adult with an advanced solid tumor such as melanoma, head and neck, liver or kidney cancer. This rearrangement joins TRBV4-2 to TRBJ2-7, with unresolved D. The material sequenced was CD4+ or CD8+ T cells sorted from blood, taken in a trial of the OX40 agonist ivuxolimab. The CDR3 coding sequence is TGTGCCAGCAGCCAACCCCCGACCTACGAGCAGTACTTC. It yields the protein CASSQPPTYEQYF.